The 6 T cell receptor beta chains presented below share a single source sample, sequenced in a study of blood T cell repertoires in COVID-19. TCRdb's table, derived via immunoSEQ multiplex PCR, lists solely in-frame clones and lacks some. The data show about 300,000 clones, with 87% seen just once and around 2.1% held by the top ten. The sequenced sample was peripheral blood. Receptors were obtained from a man aged 18 to 35 with active or convalescent COVID-19.

This clone appeared a few times. The chain couples TRBV9 to TRBJ1-6, with 7 bases lining up with TRBD1. Germline V CDR1 and CDR2: SGDLS, YYNGEE. V lost 6 bases and J lost 1; bases outside the gene matches: 13. The CDR3 covers 18 residues. CDR3 amino acids: CASILLPTGPSYNSPLHF. The DNA of the CDR3 is TGTGCCAGCATCCTTCTACCGACAGGGCCTTCCTATAATTCACCCCTCCACTTT.

The CDR3 protein is CSVAALAGGRETQYF. As DNA, the CDR3 is TGCAGCGTTGCGGCCCTAGCGGGGGGTCGGGAGACCCAGTACTTC. This chain links TRBV29-1 with TRBJ2-5, with TRBD2 matching over 11 bases. Germline V gives CDR1 SQVTM, CDR2 ANQGSEA. This CDR3 has 15 amino acids. Trimming took 4 bases from V and 5 from J; bases not matched to a gene: 9.

The V call is TRBV5-5, the J call TRBJ1-6; weak D call: TRBD1 (5 bases). The CDR3 sequence is 17 residues long. Germline V gene data show CDR1 as SGHKS and CDR2 as YYEKEE (reference sequence). With 4 bases removed from V and 4 bases from J, the gap between germline ends came to 18 bases. The DNA of the CDR3 is TGTGCCAGCAGCAGCCGTGGGGCAGCTTCTTATAATTCACCCCTCCACTTT. It specifies CASSSRGAASYNSPLHF.

This chain links TRBV7-2 with TRBJ2-5, with 14 nucleotides matching TRBD2. Germline CDR1 SGHTA, CDR2 FQGNSA. V was pared by 5 bases and J by 5 bases, with 4 bases of the junction left unmatched. The CDR3 contains 15 residues. The CDR3 DNA is TGTGCCAGCAGCAGACTAGCGGGGGGGCTGGAGACCCAGTACTTC. Encoded protein: CASSRLAGGLETQYF. Drawing the rest from reference TRBV7-2 and TRBJ2-5, the complete variable domain is GAGVSQSPSNKVTEKGKDVELRCDPISGHTALYWYRQSLGQGLEFLIYFQGNSAPDKSGLPSDRFSAERTGGSVSTLTIQRTQQEDSAVYLCASSRLAGGLETQYFGPGTRLLVL.

This clone was detected once. This chain joins TRBV18 and TRBJ1-2; no clear D. V lost 0 bases, J lost 2 bases, and 10 bases lay in between. CDR3 length equals 15 residues. Germline CDR1 KGHSH, CDR2 LQKENI. CDR3 in DNA: TGTGCCAGCTCACCACCCCGAGGGAAGAACTATGGCTACACCTTC. Its translation: CASSPPRGKNYGYTF.

The chain recombines TRBV27 with TRBJ2-4; TRBD1 agrees at 7 bases. The CDR3 is 16 residues long. V lost 5 bases to trimming and J lost 1 base; unmatched junction nucleotides: 8. CDR1 and CDR2 from the germline V gene are MNHEY and SMNVEV (reference sequence). The chain's CDR3 is CASSPRQGEAKNIQYF. The CDR3 coding sequence is TGTGCCAGCAGTCCCCGGCAGGGGGAGGCCAAAAACATTCAGTACTTC.